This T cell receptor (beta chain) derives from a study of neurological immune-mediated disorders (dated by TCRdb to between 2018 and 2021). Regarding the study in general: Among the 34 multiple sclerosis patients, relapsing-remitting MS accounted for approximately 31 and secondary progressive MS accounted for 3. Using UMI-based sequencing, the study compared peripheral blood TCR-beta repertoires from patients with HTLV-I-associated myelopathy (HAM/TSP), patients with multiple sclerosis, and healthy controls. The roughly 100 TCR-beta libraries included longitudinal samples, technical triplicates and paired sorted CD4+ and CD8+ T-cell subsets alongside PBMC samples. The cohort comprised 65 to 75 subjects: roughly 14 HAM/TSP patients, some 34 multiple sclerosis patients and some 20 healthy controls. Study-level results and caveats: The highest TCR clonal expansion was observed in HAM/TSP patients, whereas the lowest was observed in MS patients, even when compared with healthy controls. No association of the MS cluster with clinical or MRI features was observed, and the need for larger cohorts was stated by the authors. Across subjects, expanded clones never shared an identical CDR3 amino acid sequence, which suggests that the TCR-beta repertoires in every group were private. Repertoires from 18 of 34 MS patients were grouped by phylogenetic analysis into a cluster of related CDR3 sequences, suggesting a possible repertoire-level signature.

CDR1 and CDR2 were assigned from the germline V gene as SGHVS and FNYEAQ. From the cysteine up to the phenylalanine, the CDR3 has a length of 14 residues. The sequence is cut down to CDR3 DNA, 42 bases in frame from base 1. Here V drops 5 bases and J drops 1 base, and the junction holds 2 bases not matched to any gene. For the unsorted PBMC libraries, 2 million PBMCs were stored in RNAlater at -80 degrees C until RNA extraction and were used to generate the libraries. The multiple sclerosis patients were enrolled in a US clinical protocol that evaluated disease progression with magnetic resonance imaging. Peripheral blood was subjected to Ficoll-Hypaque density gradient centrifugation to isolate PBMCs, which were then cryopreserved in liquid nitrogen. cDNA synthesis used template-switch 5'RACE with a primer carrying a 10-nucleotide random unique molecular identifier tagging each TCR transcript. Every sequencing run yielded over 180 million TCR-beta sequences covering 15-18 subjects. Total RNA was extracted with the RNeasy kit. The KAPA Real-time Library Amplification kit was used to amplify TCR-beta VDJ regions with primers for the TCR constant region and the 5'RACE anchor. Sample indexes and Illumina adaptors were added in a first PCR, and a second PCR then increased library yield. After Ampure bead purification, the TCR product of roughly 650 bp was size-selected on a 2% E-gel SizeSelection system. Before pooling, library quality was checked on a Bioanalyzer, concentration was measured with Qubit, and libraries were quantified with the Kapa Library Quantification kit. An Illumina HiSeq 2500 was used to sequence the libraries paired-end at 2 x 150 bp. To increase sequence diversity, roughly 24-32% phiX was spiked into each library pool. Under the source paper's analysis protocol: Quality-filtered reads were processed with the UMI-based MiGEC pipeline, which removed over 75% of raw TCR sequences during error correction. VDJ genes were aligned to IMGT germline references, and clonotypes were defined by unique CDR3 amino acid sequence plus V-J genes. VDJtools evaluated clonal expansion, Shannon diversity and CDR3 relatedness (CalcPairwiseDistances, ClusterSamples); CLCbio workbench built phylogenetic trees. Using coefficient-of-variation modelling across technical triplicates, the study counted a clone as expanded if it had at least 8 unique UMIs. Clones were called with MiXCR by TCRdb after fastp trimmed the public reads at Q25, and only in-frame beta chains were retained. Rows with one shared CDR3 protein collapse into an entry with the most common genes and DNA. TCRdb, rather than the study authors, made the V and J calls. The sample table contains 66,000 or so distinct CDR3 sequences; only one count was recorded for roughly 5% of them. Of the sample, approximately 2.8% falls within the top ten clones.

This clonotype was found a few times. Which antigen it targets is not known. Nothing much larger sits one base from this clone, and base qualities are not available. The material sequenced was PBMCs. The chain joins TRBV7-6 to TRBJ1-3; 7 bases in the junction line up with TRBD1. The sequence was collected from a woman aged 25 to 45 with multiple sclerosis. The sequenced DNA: TGTGCCAGCAGCGCACAGGGGTCTGGAAACACCATATATTTT. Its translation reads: CASSAQGSGNTIYF.